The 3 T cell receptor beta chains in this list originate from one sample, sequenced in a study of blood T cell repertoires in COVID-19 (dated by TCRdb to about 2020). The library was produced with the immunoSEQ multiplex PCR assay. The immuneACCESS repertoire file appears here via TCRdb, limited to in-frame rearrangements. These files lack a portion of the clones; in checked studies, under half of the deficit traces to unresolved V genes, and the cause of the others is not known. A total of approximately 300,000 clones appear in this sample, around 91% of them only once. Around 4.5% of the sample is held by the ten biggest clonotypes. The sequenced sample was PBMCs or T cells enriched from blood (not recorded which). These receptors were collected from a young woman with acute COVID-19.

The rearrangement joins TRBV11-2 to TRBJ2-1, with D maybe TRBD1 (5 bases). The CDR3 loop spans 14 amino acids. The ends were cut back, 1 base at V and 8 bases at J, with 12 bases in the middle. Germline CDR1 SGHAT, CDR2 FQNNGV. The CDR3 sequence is CASSLGDRFDEQFF. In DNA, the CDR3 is TGTGCCAGCAGCTTAGGTGACAGATTTGATGAGCAGTTCTTC.

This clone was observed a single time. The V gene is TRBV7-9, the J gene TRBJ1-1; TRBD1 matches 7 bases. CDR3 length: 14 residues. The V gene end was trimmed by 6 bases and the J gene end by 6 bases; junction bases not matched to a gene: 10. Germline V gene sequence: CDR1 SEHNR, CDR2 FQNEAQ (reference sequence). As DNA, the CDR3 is TGTGCCAGCAGTCCTAAGGGGGCGCGCGCTGAAGCTTTCTTT. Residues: CASSPKGARAEAFF. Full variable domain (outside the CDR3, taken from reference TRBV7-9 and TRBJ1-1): DTGVSQNPRHKITKRGQNVTFRCDPISEHNRLYWYRQTLGQGPEFLTYFQNEAQLEKSRLLSDRFSAERPKGSFSTLEIQRTEQGDSAMYLCASSPKGARAEAFFGQGTRLTVV.

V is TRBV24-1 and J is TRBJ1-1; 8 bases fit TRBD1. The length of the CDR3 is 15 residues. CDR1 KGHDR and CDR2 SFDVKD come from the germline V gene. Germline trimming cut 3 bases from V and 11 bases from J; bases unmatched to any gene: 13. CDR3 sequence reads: CATSDSTGQAHRAFF. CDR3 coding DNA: TGTGCCACCAGTGATAGCACGGGACAGGCTCATAGGGCTTTCTTT.